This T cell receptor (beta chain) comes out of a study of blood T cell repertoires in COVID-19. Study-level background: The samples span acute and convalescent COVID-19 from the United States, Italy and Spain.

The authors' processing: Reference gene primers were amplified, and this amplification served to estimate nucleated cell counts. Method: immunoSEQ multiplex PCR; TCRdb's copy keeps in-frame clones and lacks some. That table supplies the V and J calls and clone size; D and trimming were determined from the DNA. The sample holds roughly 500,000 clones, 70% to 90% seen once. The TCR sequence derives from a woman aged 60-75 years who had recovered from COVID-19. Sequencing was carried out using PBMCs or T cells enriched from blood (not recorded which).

This CDR3 reads CASSWAPVTDEQYF. CDR3 DNA sequence: TGTGCCAGCAGCTGGGCCCCTGTGACGGATGAGCAGTACTTC. This chain uses TRBV7-9 with TRBJ2-7; D remains ambiguous. Trimming removed 4 bases at V and 7 bases at J, with 17 bases between. The CDR3 is 14 amino acids. Germline assignment: CDR1 SEHNR and CDR2 FQNEAQ (reference sequence).